The clone carrying this TCR beta chain occurred a few times. A junction boundary mismatches the germline segment, possibly from a read error. The data originate from a study of T-cell reconstitution after alpha-beta-depleted transplantation in children. Preparation of the TCRbeta library was carried out with unique molecular identifiers. A single record per CDR3 protein comes from TCRdb applying MiXCR to the PCR reads. Among roughly 610,000 distinct CDR3 sequences listed, 10% were seen once. This CDR3 contains 17 residues. Germline assignment: CDR1 SGHTA and CDR2 FQGNSA. The chain uses TRBV7-2 and TRBJ2-1, with D tentatively TRBD2 (7 bases). The sequence came from a human donor who donated a stem cell graft to a child with acute myeloid leukemia. Sequenced material: PBMCs from the stem cell graft donor, taken from the stem cell graft. The CDR3 nucleotides are TGTGCCAGCAGATTAGAGGGGGGAGGGCTAGCGCCCAATGAGCAGTTCTTC. Translated, it gives CASRLEGGGLAPNEQFF.